These 7 T cell receptor beta chains were sequenced from one sample in a study of blood T cell repertoires in COVID-19. Assay: immunoSEQ multiplex PCR; the TCRdb copy retains only in-frame clones and omits some. The sample holds about 480,000 clones, about nine tenths seen once. Sample: peripheral blood. The receptor set was obtained from a woman in her forties or fifties with COVID-19, enrolled during active disease.

V is TRBV4-1 and J is TRBJ1-6; perhaps TRBD1 as D (6 bases). V was cut by 0 bases and J by 7 bases, with 13 bases left in between. Per the germline V gene, CDR1 is MGHRA and CDR2 is YSYEKL. This CDR3 contains 16 residues. The CDR3 nucleotides are TGCGCCAGCAGCCAAGATAATTCAGGGGTCAATTCACCCCTCCACTTT. This codes for CASSQDNSGVNSPLHF.

The rearrangement uses TRBV12-5 and TRBJ1-5, with D maybe TRBD1 (5 bases). Between the trimmed V and J ends, which lost 5 bases and 6 bases, there was a span of 20 bases. The CDR3 sequence is 16 residues long. Germline assignment: CDR1 LGHNT and CDR2 FRNRAP. This CDR3 reads CASGPPRAGGRQPQHF. DNA of the CDR3: TGTGCTAGTGGTCCACCCAGGGCCGGGGGTCGTCAGCCCCAGCATTTT.

The V gene is TRBV7-9, the J gene TRBJ2-4; 7 bases map to TRBD1. The CDR3 is 15 amino acids. Per germline, CDR1 SEHNR and CDR2 FQNEAQ (reference sequence). V gave up 4 bases and J gave up 4 bases; unmatched junction bases: 7. CDR3 residues: CASSSPQGVKNIQYF. CDR3 nucleotides: TGTGCCAGCAGCTCTCCGCAGGGGGTGAAAAACATTCAGTACTTC.

The V call is TRBV5-6, the J call TRBJ1-1; no reliable D call. Germline V gene lookup returns CDR1 SGHDT and CDR2 YYEEEE. This CDR3 has 14 residues. V was shortened by 3 bases and J by 1 base, with 10 bases between the two germline ends. DNA for the CDR3: TGTGCCAGCAGCTCAGGAGGCGGGAACACTGAAGCTTTCTTT. This gives the protein CASSSGGGNTEAFF.

The CDR3 reads CASSSGAFYGYTF. The CDR3 DNA sequence: TGTGCCAGTAGTTCAGGGGCCTTCTATGGCTACACCTTC. The chain has TRBV19 and TRBJ1-2; TRBD1 is a possible D gene (6 bases). V was trimmed by 5 bases and J by 4 bases, leaving 11 bases between them. The CDR3 is 13 amino acids. CDR1 LNHDA and CDR2 SQIVND come from the germline V gene (reference sequence).

As to this clone: Other DNA sequences from this sample encode an identical CDR3 as well. The J gene is TRBJ1-1, the V gene TRBV15, with no clear D. This CDR3 region has 13 residues. Germline CDR1 LNHNV, CDR2 YYDKDF (reference sequence). The V gene lost 1 base and the J gene lost 0 bases, with 3 bases spanning the gap. CDR3 in DNA: TGTGCCACCAGCAGAGCAGTGAACACTGAAGCTTTCTTT. This gives the protein CATSRAVNTEAFF.

V usage is TRBV6-1 and J usage is TRBJ1-2; D is uncertain. Trimming pared 1 base from V and 3 bases from J, leaving 12 bases between. The germline V gene has CDR1 MNHNS and CDR2 SASEGT. The CDR3 consists of 15 residues. The CDR3 here is CASSEVGRQDYGYTF. CDR3 sequence (DNA): TGTGCCAGCAGTGAAGTCGGTCGGCAGGACTATGGCTACACCTTC.